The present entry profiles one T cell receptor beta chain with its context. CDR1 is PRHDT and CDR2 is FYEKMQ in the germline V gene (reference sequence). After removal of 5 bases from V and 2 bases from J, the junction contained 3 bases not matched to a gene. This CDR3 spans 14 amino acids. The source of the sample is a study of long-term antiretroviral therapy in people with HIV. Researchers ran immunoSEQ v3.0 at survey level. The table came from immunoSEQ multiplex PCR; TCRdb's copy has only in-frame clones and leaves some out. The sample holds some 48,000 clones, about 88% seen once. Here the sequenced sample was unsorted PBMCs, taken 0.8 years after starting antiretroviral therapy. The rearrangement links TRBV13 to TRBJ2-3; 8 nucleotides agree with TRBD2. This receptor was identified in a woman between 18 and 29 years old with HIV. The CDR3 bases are TGTGCCAGCAGCGCAGCGGGAGCCACAGATACGCAGTATTTT. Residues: CASSAAGATDTQYF.